This TCR beta chain was observed in a study of T cells in Graves' hyperthyroidism and ophthalmopathy. Points from the study as a whole: Researchers found most expanded thyroid clonotypes above 0.001 in blood as well. In validation, the model predicted ophthalmopathy. These predictions came a median around 5.9 months before onset.

Trimming cost V 2 bases and J 9 bases, with 19 bases left between them. Per the germline V gene, CDR1 is SGHTA and CDR2 is FQGNSA. The CDR3 contains 15 residues. As to this clonotype: The antigen remains unidentified.

Orbital computed tomography, thyroid ultrasound, serum thyroxine and TRAb, and clinical symptoms together informed the diagnoses. It was RNA transcripts that yielded the amplified TCR beta CDR3 regions. The study used the HTBI primer set for a first-round RT-PCR of the TCR CDR3. TCRdb analysed the multiplex PCR reads with MiXCR anew, one entry per CDR3 protein. The table has about 530,000 distinct CDR3 sequences, 15% to 20% seen once; the top ten hold around 17%. Sample: blood. The chain uses TRBV7-2 and TRBJ1-1, with unresolved D. The sequence was obtained from a woman between 18 and 29 years old with Graves' ophthalmopathy. CDR3 protein: CASSLLELHSVKAFF. The CDR3 DNA is TGTGCCAGCAGCTTATTAGAGTTACACTCGGTGAAAGCTTTCTTT.